A single sample is the source of the 10 T cell receptor beta chains below, sequenced in a study of beta chain features in type 1 diabetes. The authors reverse transcribed all of the isolated RNA, so sequencing captured expressed TCRB transcripts. TCRdb keeps only in-frame clones here, not all; method: immunoSEQ multiplex PCR. The data contain around 300,000 clones, roughly 8% of them seen just once; the ten biggest clones take up roughly 0.94%. Sequences were obtained from central memory CD4+ T cells from blood. These receptors all come from a woman aged 18-30 years in good health.

The V gene is TRBV28, the J gene TRBJ2-6, with a tentative D call TRBD1 (6 bases). V was cut by 6 bases and J by 4 bases, with 16 bases left in between. The CDR3 totals 16 residues. Germline V gene sequence: CDR1 MDHEN, CDR2 SYDVKM. CDR3 DNA: TGTGCCAGCAGCCCTAACAGGGTTTCAGGGGCCAACGTCCTGACTTTC. It codes for CASSPNRVSGANVLTF.

The chain links TRBV6-1 to TRBJ1-4; D gene ambiguous. The CDR3 sequence is 13 residues long. The germline CDR1 and CDR2 sequences are MNHNS and SASEGT. Trimming stripped 7 bases from V and 7 bases from J, with 13 bases between. This chain's CDR3 is CASMRVGAEKLFF. For the CDR3, the DNA is TGTGCCAGCATGAGGGTGGGAGCTGAAAAACTGTTTTTT.

This clone was counted a few times. This chain joins TRBV5-6 and TRBJ2-3, with D unclear. V lost 2 bases and J lost 10, with 11 bases in between. The CDR3 loop spans 12 amino acids. Germline CDR1 is SGHDT and CDR2 is YYEEEE. The CDR3 loop reads CASSLPTLPQYF. CDR3 nucleotides: TGTGCCAGCAGCTTACCGACCCTTCCGCAGTATTTT.

V usage is TRBV15 and J usage is TRBJ2-3; D possibly corresponds to TRBD1 (6 bases). The V end was cut by 8 bases, the J end by 5 bases, with 17 bases between. The germline V gene has CDR1 LNHNV and CDR2 YYDKDF (reference sequence). The CDR3 has 14 amino acids. The CDR3 region is CATGPMGAGDTQYF. CDR3 DNA sequence: TGTGCCACCGGGCCGATGGGGGCCGGAGATACGCAGTATTTT.

The gene calls are TRBV7-3 and TRBJ2-1; perhaps TRBD1 as D (6 bases). V lost 7 bases, J lost 4 bases, and 14 bases lay in between. CDR1 and CDR2 from the germline V gene are SGHTA and FQGTGA. This CDR3 comprises 14 residues. The CDR3 DNA reads TGTGCCAGCAAATCGGACAGTTTTTACAATGAGCAGTTCTTC. This sequence encodes CASKSDSFYNEQFF.

V usage is TRBV30 and J usage is TRBJ2-2, with unresolved D. This CDR3 spans 14 amino acids. The germline V gene has CDR1 GTSNPN and CDR2 SVGIG (reference sequence). Trimming removed 3 bases from V and 0 bases from J, with 8 bases in between. This chain's CDR3 is CAWRGGTNTGELFF. As DNA, the CDR3 is TGTGCCTGGAGGGGCGGAACGAACACCGGGGAGCTGTTTTTT.

This clone occurred many times. The chain combines TRBV2 with TRBJ1-5; D unresolved. Trimming shortened V by 1 base and J by 7 bases, and 8 bases separated the two germline ends. The CDR3 extends over 13 amino acids. Looked up from germline, CDR1 is SNHLY and CDR2 is FYNNEI. CDR3 sequence reads: CASSEGAPQPQHF. The CDR3 bases are TGTGCCAGCAGTGAAGGGGCCCCCCAGCCCCAGCATTTT.

This clone has a handful of counts. The V and J genes are TRBV29-1 and TRBJ1-2, with 8 bases fitting TRBD1. CDR3 length equals 15 residues. The trim removed 4 bases at V and 4 bases at J, leaving 11 bases unmatched. The germline gives CDR1 SQVTM, CDR2 ANQGSEA. In DNA form, the CDR3 reads TGCAGCGTTGTGGAGAGGGGGACAGGATTCTATGGCTACACCTTC. It codes for CSVVERGTGFYGYTF.

This clone was detected ten times or more. The V gene is TRBV5-1, the J gene TRBJ2-7; D gene ambiguous. V lost 0 bases and J 4 bases, leaving 5 bases between the germline ends. Germline CDR1 is SGHRS and CDR2 is YFSETQ. The CDR3 length is 12 residues. In nucleotides, the CDR3 is TGCGCCAGCAGCTTGGTGGGATACGAGCAGTACTTC. Translated, it gives CASSLVGYEQYF.

This rearrangement joins TRBV7-9 to TRBJ1-3; 7 bases are shared with TRBD1. CDR3 size: 17 residues. The V segment lost 5 bases and the J segment 4 bases; nucleotides outside the gene matches: 14. CDR1 is SEHNR and CDR2 is FQNEAQ in the germline V gene (reference sequence). The chain's CDR3 is CASSPNLVGTAGNTIYF. The CDR3 DNA sequence: TGTGCCAGCAGCCCAAACTTGGTTGGGACAGCAGGAAACACCATATATTTT.